Listed below are T cell receptor beta chains from one sample, sequenced in a study of blood T cells in healthy people across ages. TCRdb independently ran MiXCR on the 5' RACE reads; one entry per CDR3 protein. The data show 500,000 to 550,000 distinct CDR3 sequences, around 24% seen once. This sample also appeared in a second study, on T cells of mothers and their children.

Specimen: blood. The receptors come from a boy younger than 18 in good health. The CDR3 runs from the conserved cysteine through the conserved F or W. The D gene is left open where the match is weak. For some rows the clone size is stated as once, few or many, or as a class when expanded; others skip it.

V gene	D gene	J gene	clone size	CDR3 DNA	CDR3 protein
TRBV24-1	TRBD1	TRBJ1-5	.	TGTGCCACCAGACAGGGGGATATTCAGCCCCAGCATTTT	CATRQGDIQPQHF
TRBV11-2	.	TRBJ2-5	.	TGTGCCAGCAGCTTAGGTCTCGACAGGGGGTTCCTAGCGGGACAAGAGACCCAGTACTTC	CASSLGLDRGFLAGQETQYF
TRBV3-1	.	TRBJ2-5	few	TGTGCCAGCAGCCTCTCTGGGCTGACGCAAGAGACCCAGTACTTC	CASSLSGLTQETQYF
TRBV12-3/TRBV12-4	.	TRBJ2-3	.	TGTGCCAGCACCACCACCGGCGGGCCCACAGATACGCAGTATTTT	CASTTTGGPTDTQYF
TRBV3-1	TRBD2	TRBJ2-5	.	TGTGCCAGCAGCCGAGGAGACTCGGGGGGTGGGACCCAGTACTTC	CASSRGDSGGGTQYF
TRBV4-3	TRBD2	TRBJ2-1	many	TGCGCCAGCAGCCAAGAATCCCCACTAGCGGGATGGGACAATGAGCAGTTCTTC	CASSQESPLAGWDNEQFF
TRBV5-1	.	TRBJ2-5	few	TGCGCCAGCAGCCTGGGGGCGGGATTCCAAGAGACCCAGTACTTC	CASSLGAGFQETQYF
TRBV29-1	.	TRBJ2-1	few	TGCAGCGTTCGGGGCTCAACTAATGAGCAGTTCTTC	CSVRGSTNEQFF
TRBV28	.	TRBJ2-5	few	TGTGCCAGCAGTTTAGGCCCGCACAGACCTCAAGAGACCCAGCACTTC	CASSLGPHRPQETQHF
TRBV14	.	TRBJ1-3	.	TGTGCCAGCAGCCAAGTCCACTACAGAGGAACTGGAAACACCATATATTTT	CASSQVHYRGTGNTIYF
TRBV12-3/TRBV12-4	.	TRBJ1-2	few	TGTGCCAGCAGTTCCGGCCCTCAGGGGTATGGCTACACCTTC	CASSSGPQGYGYTF
TRBV24-1	TRBD2	TRBJ2-5	few	TGTGCCACCAGTGGAATAGCGGGGGACAAAGAGACCCAGTACTTC	CATSGIAGDKETQYF
TRBV4-3	TRBD2	TRBJ2-3	.	TGCGCCAGCAGCCAAGAGCCCCTGGATAGCGGGAGGTTCACAGATACGCAGTATTTT	CASSQEPLDSGRFTDTQYF
TRBV7-3	.	TRBJ1-2	few	TGTGCCAGCAGCTCGGACGGTGATGGCTACACCTTC	CASSSDGDGYTF
TRBV5-4	TRBD1	TRBJ2-3	.	TGTGCCAGCAGCCCGACAGGGACAGGGGCCATCGCAGATACGCGGTATTTT	CASSPTGTGAIADTRYF
TRBV4-1	TRBD2	TRBJ2-4	.	TGCGCCAGCAGCCAAGATTGGGCAGCGGGAGAAAGGAACATTCAGTACTTC	CASSQDWAAGERNIQYF
TRBV29-1	TRBD1	TRBJ2-7	.	TGCAGCGTTGAAGATCGGACAGGGGACGAGCAGTACTTC	CSVEDRTGDEQYF
TRBV7-9	.	TRBJ2-5	many	TGTGCCAGCAGCTTAGGTCTCCGGACAGTGAAAGAGACCCAGTACTTC	CASSLGLRTVKETQYF
TRBV6-2/TRBV6-3	TRBD1	TRBJ2-7	few	TGTGCCAGCAACAAGCGTCCCAACAGGGGGAACGAGCAGTACTTC	CASNKRPNRGNEQYF
TRBV6-2/TRBV6-3	TRBD1	TRBJ2-7	few	TGTGCCAGCAGTACAGACAGGGGTTATCCCTACGAGCAGTACTTC	CASSTDRGYPYEQYF
TRBV28	.	TRBJ1-1	.	TGTGCCAGCAGTCGCTCTTGGGGGACGGGGACTGAAGCTTTCTTT	CASSRSWGTGTEAFF
TRBV30	.	TRBJ2-5	few	TGTGCCTGCCCGTCGGGGCAAGAGACCCAGTACTTC	CACPSGQETQYF
TRBV7-8	.	TRBJ2-7	few	TGTGCCACCCTGACTAGTTTCGACGAGCAGTACTTC	CATLTSFDEQYF
TRBV12-3/TRBV12-4	.	TRBJ2-5	.	TGTGCCAGCAGTGAGCGCAGCCAAGAGACCCAGTACTTC	CASSERSQETQYF